This is a list of T cell receptor beta chains from one sample in a study of shared clonotypes between healthy human individuals. Only in-frame clones appear in the TCRdb table, and some are missing; sequencing was by immunoSEQ multiplex PCR. Of approximately 1.9 million clones in the sample, about 93% are singletons; the top ten hold about 1.7%. Material for sequencing was naive CD8+ T cells from PBMCs. The receptors come from a man aged 18 to 29 in good health. Some clones in this sample may be carry-over from other donors' samples. CDR3s include the opening cysteine and the closing phenylalanine or tryptophan.

V	J	CDR3
TRBV4-1	TRBJ2-1	CASSQVTQRTYNEQFF
TRBV7-8	TRBJ1-5	CASSTRTGSQPQHF
TRBV7-9	TRBJ1-2	CASSLTADYGYTF
TRBV6-4	TRBJ2-7	CASSERLAGGEQYF
TRBV11-3	TRBJ2-1	CASSRLAEGYNEQFF
TRBV27	TRBJ1-2	CASRTGLGYTF
TRBV4-1	TRBJ2-7	CASSQGGRGYEQYF
TRBV9	TRBJ2-1	CASSLVPSSYNEQFF
TRBV4-1	TRBJ1-1	CASSPPPGGGGEAFF
TRBV6-5	TRBJ1-5	CASSTGAGQPQHF
TRBV15	TRBJ2-7	CATSRDWGGELSEQYF
TRBV4-1	TRBJ2-3	CASSQVSGGADTQYF
TRBV11-2	TRBJ2-2	CASSLGLTGELFF
TRBV4-2	TRBJ2-7	CASSQKTNTYEQYF
TRBV28	TRBJ1-1	CASSLWGQRNTEAFF
TRBV7-9	TRBJ2-7	CASSHEESYEQYF
TRBV11-2	TRBJ2-1	CASNGYRENEQFF
TRBV2	TRBJ1-1	CASRRVGLNTEAFF
TRBV19	TRBJ1-6	CASSIDYNSPLHF
TRBV7-2	TRBJ1-4	CASSSQGARNEKLFF
TRBV13	TRBJ2-7	CASSSPLVYEQYF
TRBV7-9	TRBJ2-3	CASSLGRDTQYF
TRBV28	TRBJ2-1	CASSPTGGSYNEQFF
TRBV7-9	TRBJ2-1	CASSLGSGGRFDYNEQFF
TRBV7-8	TRBJ2-1	CASTPLPSYNEQFF
TRBV7-9	TRBJ2-2	CASSFPVGGPDDGELFF
TRBV19	TRBJ2-2	CASSMTRRAGELFF
TRBV7-2	TRBJ2-5	CASSLIQNIQETQYF
TRBV27	TRBJ2-3	CASSSKAAGLAGDGTDTQYF
TRBV7-9	TRBJ2-7	CASSPPPREIPHEQYF
TRBV25-1	TRBJ1-3	CASSESGGEPGNTIYF
TRBV15	TRBJ2-1	CATSTPLAGGPYEQFF
TRBV27	TRBJ2-7	CASSLDLTYEQYF
TRBV30	TRBJ1-1	CAWSVAGTTEAFF
TRBV4-2	TRBJ2-1	CASSQAGGRNEQFF
TRBV4-2	TRBJ2-2	CASSQDRFFDYNTGELFF
TRBV2	TRBJ2-6	CASIGYSGGSGANVLTF
TRBV19	TRBJ2-3	CASSITSLSTDTQYF
TRBV18	TRBJ2-2	CASSPLAGESTGELFF